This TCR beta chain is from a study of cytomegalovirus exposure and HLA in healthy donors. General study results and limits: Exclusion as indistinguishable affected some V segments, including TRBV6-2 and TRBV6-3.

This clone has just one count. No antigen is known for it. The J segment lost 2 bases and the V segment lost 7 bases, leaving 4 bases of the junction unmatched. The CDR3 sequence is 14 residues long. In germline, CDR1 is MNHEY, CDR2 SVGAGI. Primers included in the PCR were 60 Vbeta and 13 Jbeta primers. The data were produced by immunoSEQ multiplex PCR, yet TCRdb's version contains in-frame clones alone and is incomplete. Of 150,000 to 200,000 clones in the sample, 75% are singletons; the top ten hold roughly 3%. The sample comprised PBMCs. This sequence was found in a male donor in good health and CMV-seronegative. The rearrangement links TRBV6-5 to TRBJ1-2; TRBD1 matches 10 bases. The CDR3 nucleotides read TGTGCCAGCACTGCGACAGGGGGCAACTATGGCTACACCTTC. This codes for CASTATGGNYGYTF.